The T cell receptor (beta chain) under discussion was sequenced for a study of blood T cell repertoires in COVID-19. Repertoires were generated with immunoSEQ multiplex PCR, while TCRdb's copy carries only in-frame clones and drops some. The sample contains over 200,000 clones, roughly 80% of which appear only once. This clone was recorded only once. CDR3 length: 15 amino acids. Looked up from germline, CDR1 is MRHNA and CDR2 is SNTAGT. V shed 5 bases and J shed 2 bases, with 16 bases lying between them. V usage is TRBV6-4 and J usage is TRBJ2-7; possible D gene TRBD2, 6 bases. This TCR was sampled from a woman older than 75 with acute or convalescent COVID-19. The sequenced sample consisted of peripheral blood. CDR3 sequence (DNA): TGTGCCAGCAGTCTGCAGGGAGGCGCACCCTACGAGCAGTACTTC. This sequence encodes CASSLQGGAPYEQYF.